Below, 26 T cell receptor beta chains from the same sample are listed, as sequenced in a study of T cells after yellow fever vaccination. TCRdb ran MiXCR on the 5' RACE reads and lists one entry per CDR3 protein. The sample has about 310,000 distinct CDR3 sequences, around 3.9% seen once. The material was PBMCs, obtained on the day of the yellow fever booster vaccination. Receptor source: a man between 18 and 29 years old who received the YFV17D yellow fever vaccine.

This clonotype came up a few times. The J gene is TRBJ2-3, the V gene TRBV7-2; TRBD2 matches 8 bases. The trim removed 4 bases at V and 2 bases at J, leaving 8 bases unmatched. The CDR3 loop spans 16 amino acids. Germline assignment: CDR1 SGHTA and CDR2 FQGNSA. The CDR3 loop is CASSSQAGGYTDTQYF. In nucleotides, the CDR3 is TGTGCCAGCAGCTCCCAGGCGGGGGGATACACAGATACGCAGTATTTT.

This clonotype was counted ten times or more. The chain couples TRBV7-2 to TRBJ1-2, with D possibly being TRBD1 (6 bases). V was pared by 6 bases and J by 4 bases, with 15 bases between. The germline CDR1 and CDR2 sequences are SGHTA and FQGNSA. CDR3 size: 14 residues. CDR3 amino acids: CASSERGGPYGYTF. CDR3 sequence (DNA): TGTGCCAGCAGTGAAAGAGGGGGGCCCTATGGCTACACCTTC.

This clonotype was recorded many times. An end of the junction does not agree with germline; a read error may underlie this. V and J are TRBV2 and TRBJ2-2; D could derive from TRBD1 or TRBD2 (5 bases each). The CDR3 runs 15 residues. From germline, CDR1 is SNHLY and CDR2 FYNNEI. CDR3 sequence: CASVRSGPNIGELFF. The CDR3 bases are TGTGCCAGCGTACGCTCGGGACCAAACATCGGGGAGCTGTTTTTT.

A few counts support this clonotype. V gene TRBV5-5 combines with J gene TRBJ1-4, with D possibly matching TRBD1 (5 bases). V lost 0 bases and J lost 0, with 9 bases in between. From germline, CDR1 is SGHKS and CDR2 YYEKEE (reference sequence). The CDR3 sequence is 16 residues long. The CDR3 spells CASSLDLGATNEKLFF. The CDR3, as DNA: TGTGCCAGCAGCTTGGATCTGGGGGCAACTAATGAAAAACTGTTTTTT.

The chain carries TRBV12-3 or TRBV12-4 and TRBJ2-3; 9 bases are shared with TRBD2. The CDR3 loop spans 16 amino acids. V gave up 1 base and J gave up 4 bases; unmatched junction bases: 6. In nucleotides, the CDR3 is TGTGCCAGCAGTTTAGTCGGCGGGGGGGCCGCAGATACGCAGTATTTT. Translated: CASSLVGGGAADTQYF.

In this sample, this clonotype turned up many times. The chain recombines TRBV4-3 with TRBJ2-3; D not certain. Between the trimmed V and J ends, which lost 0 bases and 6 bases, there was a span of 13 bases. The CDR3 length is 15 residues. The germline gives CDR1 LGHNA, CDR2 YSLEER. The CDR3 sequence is CASSQDGTEKDTQYF. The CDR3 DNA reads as TGCGCCAGCAGCCAAGATGGCACCGAGAAGGATACGCAGTATTTT.

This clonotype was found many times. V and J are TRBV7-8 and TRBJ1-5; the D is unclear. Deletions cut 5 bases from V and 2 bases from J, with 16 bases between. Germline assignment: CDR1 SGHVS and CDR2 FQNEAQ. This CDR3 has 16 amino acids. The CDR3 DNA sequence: TGTGCCAGCAGCATCGGACGGGAATCGGGCAATCAGCCCCAGCATTTT. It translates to CASSIGRESGNQPQHF.

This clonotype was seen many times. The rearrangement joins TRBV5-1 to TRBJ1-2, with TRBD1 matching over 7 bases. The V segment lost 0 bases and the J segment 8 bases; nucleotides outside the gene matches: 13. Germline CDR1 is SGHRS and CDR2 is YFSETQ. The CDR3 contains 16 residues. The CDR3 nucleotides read TGCGCCAGCAGCTTGGCACCACCGACAGGGAACCAGGGCTACACCTTC. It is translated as CASSLAPPTGNQGYTF.

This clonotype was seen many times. The CDR3 is CASSEGVDTEAFF. CDR3 coding DNA: TGCGCCAGCAGTGAAGGGGTGGACACTGAAGCTTTCTTT. The chain has TRBV5-1 and TRBJ1-1; D is perhaps TRBD1 (5 bases). V lost 5 bases, J lost 3 bases, and 11 bases lay in between. This CDR3 spans 13 amino acids. From germline, CDR1 is SGHRS and CDR2 YFSETQ.

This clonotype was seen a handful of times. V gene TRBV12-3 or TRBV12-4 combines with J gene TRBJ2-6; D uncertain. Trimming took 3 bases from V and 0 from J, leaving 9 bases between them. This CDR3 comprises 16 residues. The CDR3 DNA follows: TGTGCCAGCAGTTTTAGGAGTTACTCTGGGGCCAACGTCCTGACTTTC. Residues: CASSFRSYSGANVLTF.

This CDR3 is CASRIGRGPLGEQFF. CDR3 nucleotides: TGTGCCAGCAGAATTGGGAGGGGTCCCCTGGGGGAGCAGTTCTTC. The rearrangement joins TRBV3-1 to TRBJ2-1; TRBD2 matches at 7 bases. Germline assignment: CDR1 LGHDT and CDR2 YNNKEL (reference sequence). This CDR3 spans 15 amino acids. The junction had 15 bases not matched to a gene; V was cut back by 6 bases and J by 10 bases.

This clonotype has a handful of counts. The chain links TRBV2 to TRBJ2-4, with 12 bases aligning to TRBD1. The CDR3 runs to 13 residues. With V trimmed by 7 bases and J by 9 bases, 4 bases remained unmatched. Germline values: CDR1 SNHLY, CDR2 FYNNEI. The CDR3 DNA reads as TGTGCCAGCAATCAGGGACAGGGGGCCATTCAGTACTTC. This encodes CASNQGQGAIQYF.

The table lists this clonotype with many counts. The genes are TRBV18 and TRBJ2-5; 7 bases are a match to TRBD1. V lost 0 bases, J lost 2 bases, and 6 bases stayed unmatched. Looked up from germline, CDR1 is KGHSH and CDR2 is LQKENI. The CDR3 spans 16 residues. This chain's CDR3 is CASSPPGQNKQETQYF. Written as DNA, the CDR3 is TGTGCCAGCTCACCACCGGGACAGAATAAACAAGAGACCCAGTACTTC.

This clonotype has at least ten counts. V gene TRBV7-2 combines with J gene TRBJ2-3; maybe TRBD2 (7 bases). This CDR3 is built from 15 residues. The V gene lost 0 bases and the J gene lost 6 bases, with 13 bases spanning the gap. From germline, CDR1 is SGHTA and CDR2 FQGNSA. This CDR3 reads CASSLAGGAMDTQYF. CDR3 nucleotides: TGTGCCAGCAGCTTAGCGGGGGGGGCGATGGATACGCAGTATTTT.

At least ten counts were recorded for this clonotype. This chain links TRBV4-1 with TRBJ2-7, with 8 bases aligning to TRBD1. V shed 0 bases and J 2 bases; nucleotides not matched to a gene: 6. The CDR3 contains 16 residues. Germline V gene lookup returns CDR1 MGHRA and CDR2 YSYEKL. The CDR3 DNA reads TGCGCCAGCAGCCAAGATCCGTCAGGGGGCCCCTACGAGCAGTACTTC. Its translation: CASSQDPSGGPYEQYF.

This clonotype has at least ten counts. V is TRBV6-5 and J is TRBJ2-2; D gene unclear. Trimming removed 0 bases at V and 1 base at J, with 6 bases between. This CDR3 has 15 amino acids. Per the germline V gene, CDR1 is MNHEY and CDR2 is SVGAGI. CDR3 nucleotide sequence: TGTGCCAGCAGTTACTCGCCCGGGAACACCGGGGAGCTGTTTTTT. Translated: CASSYSPGNTGELFF.

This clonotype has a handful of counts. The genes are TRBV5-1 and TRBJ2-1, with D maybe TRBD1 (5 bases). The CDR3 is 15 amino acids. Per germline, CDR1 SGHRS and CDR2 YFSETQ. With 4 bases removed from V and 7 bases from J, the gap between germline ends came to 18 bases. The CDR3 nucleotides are TGCGCCAGCAGCCCATACAGGATCCATGGGAATGAGCAGTTCTTC. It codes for CASSPYRIHGNEQFF.

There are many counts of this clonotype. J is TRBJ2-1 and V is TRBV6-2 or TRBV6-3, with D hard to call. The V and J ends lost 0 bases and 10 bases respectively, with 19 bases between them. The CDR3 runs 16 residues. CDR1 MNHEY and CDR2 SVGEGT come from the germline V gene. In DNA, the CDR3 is TGTGCCAGCAGTTACTCGAAGGCAAGGTGGGTGCGAGAGCAGTTCTTC. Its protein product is CASSYSKARWVREQFF.

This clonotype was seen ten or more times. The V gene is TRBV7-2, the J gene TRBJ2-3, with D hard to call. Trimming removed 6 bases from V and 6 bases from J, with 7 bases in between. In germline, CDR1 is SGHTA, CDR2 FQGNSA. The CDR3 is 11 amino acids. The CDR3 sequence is CASSFLDTQYF. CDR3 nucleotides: TGTGCCAGCAGTTTTTTGGATACGCAGTATTTT. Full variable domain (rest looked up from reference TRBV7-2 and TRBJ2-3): GAGVSQSPSNKVTEKGKDVELRCDPISGHTALYWYRQSLGQGLEFLIYFQGNSAPDKSGLPSDRFSAERTGGSVSTLTIQRTQQEDSAVYLCASSFLDTQYFGPGTRLTVL.

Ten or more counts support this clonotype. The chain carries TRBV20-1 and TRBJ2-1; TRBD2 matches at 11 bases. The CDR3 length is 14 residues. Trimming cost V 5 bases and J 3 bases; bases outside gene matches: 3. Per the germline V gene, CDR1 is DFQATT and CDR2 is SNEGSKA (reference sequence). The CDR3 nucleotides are TGCAGTGCTCTCGGGACTAGCGGCTACAATGAGCAGTTCTTC. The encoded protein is CSALGTSGYNEQFF.

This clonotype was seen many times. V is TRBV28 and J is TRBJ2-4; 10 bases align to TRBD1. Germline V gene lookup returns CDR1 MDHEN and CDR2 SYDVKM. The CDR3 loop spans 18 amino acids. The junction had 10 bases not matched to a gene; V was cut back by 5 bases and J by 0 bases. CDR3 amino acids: CASSLPGTGALAKNIQYF. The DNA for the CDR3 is TGTGCCAGCAGTCTGCCTGGGACAGGGGCTCTAGCCAAAAACATTCAGTACTTC.

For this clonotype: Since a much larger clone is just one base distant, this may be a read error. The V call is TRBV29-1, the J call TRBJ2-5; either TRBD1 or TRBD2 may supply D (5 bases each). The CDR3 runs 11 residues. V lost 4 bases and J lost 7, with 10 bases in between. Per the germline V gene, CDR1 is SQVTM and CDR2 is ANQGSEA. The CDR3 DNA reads TGCAGCGTTGGAGGGGAAGTGACCCAGTACTTC. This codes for CSVGGEVTQYF. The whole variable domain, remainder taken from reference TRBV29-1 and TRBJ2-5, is SAVISQKPSRDICQRGTSLTIQCQVDSQVTMMFWYRQQPGQSLTLIATANQGSEATYESGFVIDKFPISRPNLTFSTLTVSNMSPEDSSIYLCSVGGEVTQYFGPGTRLLVL.

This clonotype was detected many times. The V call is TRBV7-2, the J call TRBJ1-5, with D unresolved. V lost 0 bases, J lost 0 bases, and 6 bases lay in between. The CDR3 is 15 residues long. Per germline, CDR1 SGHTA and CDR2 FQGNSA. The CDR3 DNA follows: TGTGCCAGCAGCTTAGCGGGCAGTAGCAATCAGCCCCAGCATTTT. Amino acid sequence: CASSLAGSSNQPQHF.

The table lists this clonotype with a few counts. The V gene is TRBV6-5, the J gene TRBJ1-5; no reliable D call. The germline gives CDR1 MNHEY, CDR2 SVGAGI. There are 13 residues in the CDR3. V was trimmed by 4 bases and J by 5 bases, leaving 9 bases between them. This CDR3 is CASSSDADQPQHF. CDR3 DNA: TGTGCCAGCAGTTCCGACGCCGATCAGCCCCAGCATTTT.

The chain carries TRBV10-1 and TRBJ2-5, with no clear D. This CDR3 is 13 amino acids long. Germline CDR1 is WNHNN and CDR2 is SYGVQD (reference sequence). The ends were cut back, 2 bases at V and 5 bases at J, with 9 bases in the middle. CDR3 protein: CASSESLRETQYF. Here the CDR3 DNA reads TGCGCCAGCAGTGAGAGCCTTAGGGAGACCCAGTACTTC.

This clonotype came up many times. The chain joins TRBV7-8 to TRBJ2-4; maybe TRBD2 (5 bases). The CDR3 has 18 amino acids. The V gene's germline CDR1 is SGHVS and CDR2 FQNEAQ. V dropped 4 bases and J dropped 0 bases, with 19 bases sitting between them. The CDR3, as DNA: TGTGCCAGCAGCTCACGTACGCAGAGGAGGATAGCCAAAAACATTCAGTACTTC. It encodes CASSSRTQRRIAKNIQYF.